What follows are 13 T cell receptor beta chains derived from one specimen sequenced in a study of T-cell reconstitution after alpha-beta-depleted transplantation in children. It was with unique molecular identifiers that the TCRbeta library was prepared. TCRdb itself ran the PCR reads through MiXCR, one entry per CDR3 protein. This sample has about 460,000 distinct CDR3 sequences, with 10% found just once. Specimen: PBMCs, collected before TCRalphabeta/CD19-depleted stem cell transplant. All receptors come from a child aged 2 to 9 with inherited bone marrow failure, due to receive a stem cell transplant.

This clonotype has more than one count but fewer than ten. The CDR3 DNA sequence: TGTGCCAGCTCACCACTGACCGAAAATGAGCAGTTCTTC. This encodes CASSPLTENEQFF. The chain is built from TRBV18 and TRBJ2-1; D remains ambiguous. The germline V gene has CDR1 KGHSH and CDR2 LQKENI. Trimming left V 1 base short and J 7 bases short, with 8 bases between. The CDR3 runs 13 residues.

This clonotype was seen more than once but under ten times. V is TRBV18 and J is TRBJ1-1, with no clear D. Germline assignment: CDR1 KGHSH and CDR2 LQKENI. CDR3 length: 14 amino acids. Trimming took off 2 bases at V and 3 bases at J, with 10 bases between the two ends. CDR3 in DNA: TGTGCCAGCTCACCAATCCGCGGCTACACTGAAGCTTTCTTT. This translates into CASSPIRGYTEAFF.

This clonotype was recorded at least ten times. This chain links TRBV4-3 with TRBJ1-1, with D unclear. The CDR3 sequence is 15 residues long. Per the germline V gene, CDR1 is LGHNA and CDR2 is YSLEER. Trimming took 1 base from V and 5 from J, leaving 14 bases between them. The CDR3 DNA is TGCGCCAGCAGCCAAGGGAGTCAAGGGAGTACTGAAGCTTTCTTT. The encoded protein is CASSQGSQGSTEAFF.

This clonotype was seen at least ten times. The V and J genes are TRBV6-2 or TRBV6-3 and TRBJ2-1; 8 bases map to TRBD1. V was pared by 5 bases and J by 5 bases, with 8 bases of the junction left unmatched. CDR1 and CDR2 from the germline V gene are MNHEY and SVGEGT. The length of the CDR3 is 15 residues. The CDR3 DNA reads as TGTGCCAGCAGTCACCGACAGGGGCGGGACAATGAGCAGTTCTTC. Translated: CASSHRQGRDNEQFF.

The CDR3 sequence: CASSRDGNHYNEQFF. The CDR3 nucleotides read TGTGCCAGCAGTCGGGACGGAAACCACTACAATGAGCAGTTCTTC. The V gene is TRBV6-5, the J gene TRBJ2-1; the D gene could be TRBD1 or TRBD2 (5 bases each). The CDR3 is made up of 15 amino acids. Trimming removed 5 bases at V and 3 bases at J, with 14 bases between. Looked up from germline, CDR1 is MNHEY and CDR2 is SVGAGI.

J is TRBJ2-1 and V is TRBV5-4; D remains ambiguous. The V gene's germline CDR1 is SGHNT and CDR2 YYREEE (reference sequence). Trimming took 1 base from V and 5 from J, leaving 4 bases between them. The CDR3 sequence is 12 residues long. The CDR3 loop reads CASSLKDNEQFF. CDR3 sequence (DNA): TGTGCCAGCAGCTTGAAGGACAATGAGCAGTTCTTC.

This clonotype was picked up many times. The V gene is TRBV29-1, the J gene TRBJ2-7, with D perhaps TRBD1 or TRBD2 (5 bases each). This CDR3 is built from 11 residues. Between the trimmed V and J ends, which lost 3 bases and 3 bases, there was a span of 6 bases. The germline V gene encodes CDR1 SQVTM and CDR2 ANQGSEA. This chain's CDR3 is CSVEGDYEQYF. In nucleotides, the CDR3 is TGCAGCGTTGAGGGGGACTACGAGCAGTACTTC.

The rearrangement uses TRBV18 and TRBJ2-1; D possibly corresponds to TRBD2 (7 bases). The CDR3 loop spans 15 amino acids. Germline V gives CDR1 KGHSH, CDR2 LQKENI. V was shortened by 4 bases and J by 9 bases, with 19 bases between the two germline ends. CDR3 nucleotide sequence: TGTGCCAGCTCACAGACAGGTTTGGCGGGAGTTGAGCAGTTCTTC. Translated: CASSQTGLAGVEQFF.

This clonotype has at least ten counts. This chain uses TRBV20-1 with TRBJ2-3; 8 bases line up with TRBD2. Germline V gene data show CDR1 as DFQATT and CDR2 as SNEGSKA (reference sequence). The CDR3 contains 18 residues. J was trimmed by 0 bases and V by 0 bases; bases with no gene match: 11. CDR3 protein: CSARDFSGITPSTDTQYF. In DNA form, the CDR3 reads TGCAGTGCTAGAGATTTTAGCGGGATAACACCAAGCACAGATACGCAGTATTTT.

This clonotype was picked up a small number of times. The chain employs TRBV6-5 and TRBJ2-1; 9 bases fit TRBD1. This CDR3 has 14 amino acids. The J segment lost 6 bases and the V segment lost 1 base, leaving 1 base of the junction unmatched. Germline V gene lookup returns CDR1 MNHEY and CDR2 SVGAGI. CDR3 nucleotides: TGTGCCAGCAGTTACTGGGACAGGGCCAATGAGCAGTTCTTC. It codes for CASSYWDRANEQFF.

This clonotype came up many times. This chain connects TRBV29-1 to TRBJ2-1; D gene uncertain. Trimming shortened V by 4 bases and J by 0 bases, and 10 bases separated the two germline ends. The CDR3 loop spans 14 amino acids. Germline-derived CDR1 and CDR2 are SQVTM and ANQGSEA. Here the CDR3 reads CSVAGSSSYNEQFF. The DNA for the CDR3 is TGCAGCGTTGCGGGTAGCAGCTCCTACAATGAGCAGTTCTTC.

There are a few counts of this clonotype. This chain uses TRBV29-1 with TRBJ1-1; TRBD1 is a possible D gene (6 bases). The germline gives CDR1 SQVTM, CDR2 ANQGSEA. Trimming cost V 7 bases and J 10 bases, with 13 bases left between them. The CDR3 spans 10 residues. CDR3 sequence reads: CSAGGHGAFF. Here the CDR3 DNA reads TGCAGCGCCGGGGGGCATGGAGCTTTCTTT.

This clonotype showed up many times. In DNA, the CDR3 is TGTGCCACCAGCGGACCGGGACTAGCGGGAGATGATACGCAGTATTTT. Amino acid sequence: CATSGPGLAGDDTQYF. The genes are TRBV15 and TRBJ2-3; 14 bases are shared with TRBD2. The V gene's germline CDR1 is LNHNV and CDR2 YYDKDF (reference sequence). This CDR3 is built from 16 residues. V trimming: 5 bases; J trimming: 6 bases; junction bases outside the gene matches: 7.